The clone carrying this T cell receptor (beta chain) was counted many times. In TCRdb, the 5' RACE reads were re-called with MiXCR into one record per CDR3 protein. The sample lists some 62,000 distinct CDR3 sequences; 25% to 30% were seen once. This TCR came from a female donor with breast cancer. The material sequenced was tumor-infiltrating naive CD4+ T cells sorted from the breast tumor. Subset reported: naive CD4+ T cells, CD4+CD45RA+CD25-.

CDR3 DNA sequence: TGCGCCAGCAGCCGGGAGGGCCTGGGCAATGAGCAGTTCTTC. It translates to CASSREGLGNEQFF. V gene TRBV5-1 combines with J gene TRBJ2-1, with 8 bases lining up with TRBD2. Unmatched junction bases numbered 6, after V lost 4 bases and J lost 6 bases. The CDR3 has 14 residues. The germline CDR1 and CDR2 sequences are SGHRS and YFSETQ.